This T cell receptor (beta chain) was documented in a study of cytomegalovirus exposure and HLA in healthy donors. PCR involved 60 Vbeta and 13 Jbeta primers. Here immunoSEQ multiplex PCR was the method, and the copy in TCRdb shows in-frame clones only, minus some. Of 120,000 or so clones in the sample, around 76% were seen once. Germline assignment: CDR1 SGHRS and CDR2 YFSETQ. V shed 4 bases and J 2 bases; nucleotides not matched to a gene: 8. The CDR3 covers 15 residues. This sequence was found in a man in his fifties or sixties in good health and CMV-seropositive. This chain uses TRBV5-1 with TRBJ2-7; 8 nucleotides align to TRBD2. The specimen sequenced was PBMCs. The CDR3 loop is CASSREGEGAYEQYF. Written as DNA, the CDR3 is TGCGCCAGCAGCCGGGAGGGGGAAGGCGCCTACGAGCAGTACTTC.